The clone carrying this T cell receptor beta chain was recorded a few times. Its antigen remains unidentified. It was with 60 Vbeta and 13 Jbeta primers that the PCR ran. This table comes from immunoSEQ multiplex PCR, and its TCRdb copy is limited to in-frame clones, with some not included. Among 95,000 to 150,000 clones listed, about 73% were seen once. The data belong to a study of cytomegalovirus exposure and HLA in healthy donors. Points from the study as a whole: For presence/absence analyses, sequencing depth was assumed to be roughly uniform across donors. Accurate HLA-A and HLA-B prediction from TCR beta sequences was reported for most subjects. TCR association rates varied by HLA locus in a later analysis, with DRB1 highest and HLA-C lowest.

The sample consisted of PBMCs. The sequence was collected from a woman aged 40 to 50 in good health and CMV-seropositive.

CDR3 sequence reads: CASSEAVGYTF. The CDR3 DNA follows: TGTGCCAGCAGTGAAGCCGTTGGCTACACCTTC. This chain joins TRBV2 and TRBJ1-2; D remains ambiguous. Trimming took off 0 bases at V and 7 bases at J, with 3 bases between the two ends. This CDR3 contains 11 residues. Germline V gives CDR1 SNHLY, CDR2 FYNNEI.